The 9 T cell receptor beta chains reported below all come from one sample, sequenced in a study of T cell responses to AZD1222 COVID-19 vaccine. Sequenced by immunoSEQ multiplex PCR; TCRdb stores in-frame clones only, minus some. The table lists around 120,000 clones, 70% to 90% of them singletons. The specimen comprised peripheral blood, sampled on day 0 of AZD1222 vaccination. These receptors all stem from an adult in good health.

Only one count was recorded for this clone. This rearrangement joins TRBV9 to TRBJ2-3; 15 bases agree with TRBD2. CDR1 is SGDLS, CDR2 YYNGEE, per germline. CDR3 size: 19 residues. Trimming removed 5 bases from V and 3 bases from J; junction bases left unmatched: 13. The CDR3 loop reads CASRRGLAGGPIDTDTQYF. CDR3 sequence (DNA): TGTGCCAGCAGACGGGGACTAGCGGGGGGACCAATTGATACAGATACGCAGTATTTT.

This chain joins TRBV7-9 and TRBJ1-5; the match to TRBD1 covers 12 bases. The CDR3 covers 18 residues. Germline CDR1 SEHNR, CDR2 FQNEAQ (reference sequence). V shed 5 bases and J 2 bases; nucleotides not matched to a gene: 10. The CDR3 sequence: CASSRTGTGGWGNQPQHF. The CDR3 DNA reads as TGTGCCAGCAGCCGAACCGGGACAGGGGGCTGGGGCAATCAGCCCCAGCATTTT.

The rearrangement uses TRBV14 and TRBJ1-3; the D is unclear. The CDR3 is made up of 16 amino acids. V shed 2 bases and J shed 0 bases, with 11 bases lying between them. From germline, CDR1 is SGHDN and CDR2 FVKESK. This CDR3 reads CASSQPGRSSGNTIYF. The DNA for the CDR3 is TGTGCCAGCAGCCAACCGGGCAGGAGCTCTGGAAACACCATATATTTT.

V and J are TRBV6-2 or TRBV6-3 and TRBJ1-1; D remains unclear. Deletions cut 4 bases from V and 5 bases from J, with 17 bases between. This CDR3 is 15 amino acids long. Per germline, CDR1 MNHEY and CDR2 SVGEGT. The CDR3 sequence is CASSSPPRDGTEAFF. DNA for the CDR3: TGTGCCAGCAGTTCCCCCCCGAGGGATGGGACTGAAGCTTTCTTT.

This chain joins TRBV7-8 and TRBJ2-2; 9 nucleotides agree with TRBD2. The CDR3 length is 15 residues. The V gene's germline CDR1 is SGHVS and CDR2 FQNEAQ. The V segment lost 6 bases and the J segment 1 base; nucleotides outside the gene matches: 3. The CDR3 DNA is TGTGCCAGCAGACCACTAGCGGGGAACACCGGGGAGCTGTTTTTT. Amino acids: CASRPLAGNTGELFF. Together with reference TRBV7-8 and TRBJ2-2, the CDR3 gives the full variable domain: GAGVSQSPRYKVAKRGQDVALRCDPISGHVSLFWYQQALGQGPEFLTYFQNEAQLDKSGLPSDRFFAERPEGSVSTLKIQRTQQEDSAVYLCASRPLAGNTGELFFGEGSRLTVL.

The gene calls are TRBV6-1 and TRBJ2-5; D may be TRBD1 (6 bases). The CDR3 loop spans 15 amino acids. In germline, CDR1 is MNHNS, CDR2 SASEGT. Trimming removed 6 bases from V and 2 bases from J, with 16 bases in between. CDR3 in amino acids: CASSLQGLEQETQYF. CDR3 nucleotides: TGTGCCAGCAGCCTGCAGGGGCTGGAACAAGAGACCCAGTACTTC.

The genes are TRBV5-8 and TRBJ1-4; D uncertain. V lost 4 bases and J 7 bases, leaving 11 bases between the germline ends. Germline lookup yields CDR1 SGHTS and CDR2 YDEGEE. CDR3 length equals 13 residues. CDR3 DNA sequence: TGTGCCAGCAGCGTTGGACCAGCTGAAAAACTGTTTTTT. Amino acids: CASSVGPAEKLFF.

This clone was seen only once. The chain couples TRBV4-2 to TRBJ1-2; a possible D gene is TRBD1 (5 bases). The V end lost 0 bases, the J end lost 4 bases, and 12 bases lay between the germline ends. The CDR3 is 15 residues long. CDR1 is LGHNA and CDR2 is YNFKEQ in the germline V gene. The CDR3: CASSQEGQALYGYTF. In DNA, the CDR3 is TGTGCCAGCAGCCAAGAGGGGCAGGCCCTCTATGGCTACACCTTC.

The chain combines TRBV19 with TRBJ1-5, with 7 nucleotides matching TRBD1. The CDR3 loop spans 14 amino acids. V was pared by 7 bases and J by 4 bases, with 7 bases of the junction left unmatched. Germline assignment: CDR1 LNHDA and CDR2 SQIVND (reference sequence). The CDR3 here is CASTSGQPNQPQHF. The CDR3 DNA follows: TGTGCCAGTACCTCGGGACAGCCGAATCAGCCCCAGCATTTT.